The rows below give T cell receptor beta chains drawn from one sample of a study of blood T cell repertoires in COVID-19. Here immunoSEQ multiplex PCR was the method, and the copy in TCRdb shows in-frame clones only, minus some. The data hold hundreds of thousands of clones, with around 88% observed a single time. The sequenced sample was PBMCs or T cells enriched from blood (not recorded which). Receptors originate from a woman aged 40 to 50 with acute COVID-19. CDR3s leave out the opening cysteine and the closing phenylalanine or tryptophan. The order of the fields is V gene, J gene, CDR3 protein.

V gene: TRBV30; J gene: TRBJ1-6; CDR3 protein: AWRSQGYYNSPLH
V gene: TRBV27; J gene: TRBJ1-5; CDR3 protein: ASRRGALNQPQH
V gene: TRBV11-3; J gene: TRBJ1-1; CDR3 protein: ASSLLGGATEAF
V gene: TRBV7-2; J gene: TRBJ1-2; CDR3 protein: ASSLVNYGYT
V gene: TRBV15; J gene: TRBJ1-2; CDR3 protein: ATSRDKFSEGGYT
V gene: TRBV18; J gene: TRBJ1-1; CDR3 protein: ASSQDRTEAF
V gene: TRBV4-3; J gene: TRBJ2-5; CDR3 protein: ASSPRDRSQETQY
V gene: TRBV3-1/TRBV3-2; J gene: TRBJ1-2; CDR3 protein: ASSNHRDRLYGYT
V gene: TRBV2; J gene: TRBJ1-1; CDR3 protein: ASRQGQGGRAEAF
V gene: TRBV24-1; J gene: TRBJ1-5; CDR3 protein: ATSETGQGDNQPQH
V gene: TRBV9; J gene: TRBJ2-2; CDR3 protein: ASSVAGTGGTGELF
V gene: TRBV18; J gene: TRBJ2-5; CDR3 protein: ASSPSGRRETQY
V gene: TRBV6-4; J gene: TRBJ2-2; CDR3 protein: ASSVGPGDTGELF
V gene: TRBV2; J gene: TRBJ1-4; CDR3 protein: ASSSGTAYEKLF
V gene: TRBV27; J gene: TRBJ2-1; CDR3 protein: ASSLRKRGSYNEQF
V gene: TRBV5-5; J gene: TRBJ1-5; CDR3 protein: ASSLGQGYNQPQH
V gene: TRBV10-1; J gene: TRBJ2-3; CDR3 protein: ASSSSGRAFPRRTDTQY
V gene: TRBV27; J gene: TRBJ2-5; CDR3 protein: ASSPIAGTGGFQETQY
V gene: TRBV19; J gene: TRBJ1-1; CDR3 protein: ASSRQGWFTEAF
V gene: TRBV2; J gene: TRBJ2-6; CDR3 protein: ASRGDIISSGANVLT
V gene: TRBV11-3; J gene: TRBJ2-2; CDR3 protein: ASSLDWTSARLNTGELF
V gene: TRBV7-9; J gene: TRBJ1-1; CDR3 protein: ASSLAERREAF